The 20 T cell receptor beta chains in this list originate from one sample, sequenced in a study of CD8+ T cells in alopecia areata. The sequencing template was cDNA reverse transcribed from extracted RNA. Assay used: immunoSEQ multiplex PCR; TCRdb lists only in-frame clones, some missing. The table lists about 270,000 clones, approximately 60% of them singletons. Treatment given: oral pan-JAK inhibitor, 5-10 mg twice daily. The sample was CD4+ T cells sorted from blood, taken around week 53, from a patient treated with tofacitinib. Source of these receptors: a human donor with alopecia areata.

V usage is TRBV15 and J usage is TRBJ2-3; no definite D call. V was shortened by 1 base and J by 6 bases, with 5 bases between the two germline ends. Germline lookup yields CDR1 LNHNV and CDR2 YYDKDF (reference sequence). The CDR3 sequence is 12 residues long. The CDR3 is CATSRATDTQYF. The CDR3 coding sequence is TGTGCCACCAGCAGAGCCACCGATACGCAGTATTTT.

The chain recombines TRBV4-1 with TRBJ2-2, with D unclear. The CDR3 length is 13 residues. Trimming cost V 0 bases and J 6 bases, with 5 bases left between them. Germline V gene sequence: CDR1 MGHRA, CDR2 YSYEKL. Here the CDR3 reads CASSQDQAGELFF. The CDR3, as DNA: TGCGCCAGCAGCCAAGATCAGGCCGGGGAGCTGTTTTTT.

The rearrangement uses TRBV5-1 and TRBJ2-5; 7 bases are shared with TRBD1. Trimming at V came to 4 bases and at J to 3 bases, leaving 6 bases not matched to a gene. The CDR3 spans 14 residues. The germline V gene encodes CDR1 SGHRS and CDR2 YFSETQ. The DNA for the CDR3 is TGCGCCAGCAGCGGGGGACAGCTCAAAGAGACCCAGTACTTC. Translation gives CASSGGQLKETQYF. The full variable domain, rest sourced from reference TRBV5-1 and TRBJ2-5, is KAGVTQTPRYLIKTRGQQVTLSCSPISGHRSVSWYQQTPGQGLQFLFEYFSETQRNKGNFPGRFSGRQFSNSRSEMNVSTLELGDSALYLCASSGGQLKETQYFGPGTRLLVL.

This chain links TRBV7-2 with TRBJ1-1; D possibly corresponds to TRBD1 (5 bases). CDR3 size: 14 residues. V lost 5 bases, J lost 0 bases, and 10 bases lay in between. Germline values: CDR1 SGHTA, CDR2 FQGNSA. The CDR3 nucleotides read TGTGCCAGCAGCCTCGCGGGGGTGAACACTGAAGCTTTCTTT. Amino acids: CASSLAGVNTEAFF.

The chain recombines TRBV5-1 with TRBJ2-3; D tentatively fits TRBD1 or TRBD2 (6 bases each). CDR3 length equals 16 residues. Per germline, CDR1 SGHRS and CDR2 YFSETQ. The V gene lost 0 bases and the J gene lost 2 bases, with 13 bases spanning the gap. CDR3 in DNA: TGCGCCAGCAGCTTGGGTACGGGGGCGATCACAGATACGCAGTATTTT. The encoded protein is CASSLGTGAITDTQYF.

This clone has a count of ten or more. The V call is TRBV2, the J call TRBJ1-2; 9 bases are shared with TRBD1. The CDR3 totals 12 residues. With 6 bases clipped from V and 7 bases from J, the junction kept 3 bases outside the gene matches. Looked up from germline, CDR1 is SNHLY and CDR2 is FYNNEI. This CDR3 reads CASRGTGSGYTF. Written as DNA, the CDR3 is TGTGCCAGCAGGGGGACAGGGAGTGGCTACACCTTC.

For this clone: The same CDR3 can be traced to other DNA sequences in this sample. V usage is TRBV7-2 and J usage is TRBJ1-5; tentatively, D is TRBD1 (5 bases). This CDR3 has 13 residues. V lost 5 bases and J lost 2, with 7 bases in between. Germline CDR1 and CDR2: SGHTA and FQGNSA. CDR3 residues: CASSTQGNQPQHF. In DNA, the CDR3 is TGTGCCAGCAGCACACAGGGCAATCAGCCCCAGCATTTT.

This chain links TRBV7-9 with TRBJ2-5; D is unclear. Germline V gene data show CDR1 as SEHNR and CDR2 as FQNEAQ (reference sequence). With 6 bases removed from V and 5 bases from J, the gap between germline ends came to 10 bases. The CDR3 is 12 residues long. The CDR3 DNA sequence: TGTGCCAGCAGAAAGAACCTGGAGACCCAGTACTTC. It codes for CASRKNLETQYF.

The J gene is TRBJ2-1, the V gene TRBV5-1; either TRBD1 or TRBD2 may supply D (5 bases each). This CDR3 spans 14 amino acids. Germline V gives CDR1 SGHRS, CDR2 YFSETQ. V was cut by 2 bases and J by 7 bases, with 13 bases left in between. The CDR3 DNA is TGCGCCAGCAGCTTACGGGGCCCGGGGAATGAGCAGTTCTTC. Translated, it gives CASSLRGPGNEQFF.

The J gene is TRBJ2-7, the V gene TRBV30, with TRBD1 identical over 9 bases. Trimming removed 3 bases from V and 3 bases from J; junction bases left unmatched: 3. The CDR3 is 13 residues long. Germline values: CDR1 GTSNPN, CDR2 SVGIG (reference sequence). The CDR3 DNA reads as TGTGCCTGGAGAGACAGGGGGATCTACGAGCAGTACTTC. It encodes CAWRDRGIYEQYF.

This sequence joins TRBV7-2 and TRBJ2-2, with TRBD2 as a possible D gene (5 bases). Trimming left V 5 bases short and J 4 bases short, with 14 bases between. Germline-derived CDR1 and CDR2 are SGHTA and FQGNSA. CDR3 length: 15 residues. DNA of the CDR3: TGTGCCAGCAGCCGGGAACTAGGAGTCACCGGGGAGCTGTTTTTT. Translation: CASSRELGVTGELFF.

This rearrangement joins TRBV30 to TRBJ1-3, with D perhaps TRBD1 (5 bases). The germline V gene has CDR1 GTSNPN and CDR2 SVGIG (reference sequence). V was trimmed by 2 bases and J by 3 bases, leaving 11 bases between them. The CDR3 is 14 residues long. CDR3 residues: CAWSPGQYGNTIYF. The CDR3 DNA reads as TGTGCCTGGAGTCCCGGACAATATGGAAACACCATATATTTT.

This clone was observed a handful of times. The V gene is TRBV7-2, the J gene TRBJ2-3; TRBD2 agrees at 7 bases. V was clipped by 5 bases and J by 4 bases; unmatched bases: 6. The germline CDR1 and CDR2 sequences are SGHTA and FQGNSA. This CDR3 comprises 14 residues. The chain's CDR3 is CASSPGLGADTQYF. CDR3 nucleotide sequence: TGTGCCAGCAGCCCCGGACTAGGCGCAGATACGCAGTATTTT. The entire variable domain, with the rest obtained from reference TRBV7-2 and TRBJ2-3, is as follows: GAGVSQSPSNKVTEKGKDVELRCDPISGHTALYWYRQSLGQGLEFLIYFQGNSAPDKSGLPSDRFSAERTGGSVSTLTIQRTQQEDSAVYLCASSPGLGADTQYFGPGTRLTVL.

Here the CDR3 reads CASSLQGRANEKLFF. The DNA of the CDR3 is TGTGCCAGCAGCCTACAGGGCCGAGCTAATGAAAAACTGTTTTTT. The V gene is TRBV5-6, the J gene TRBJ1-4, with D tentatively TRBD1 (6 bases). The CDR3 has 15 residues. The germline CDR1 and CDR2 sequences are SGHDT and YYEEEE. V was shortened by 4 bases and J by 3 bases, with 13 bases between the two germline ends. Variable domain in full (rest from reference TRBV5-6 and TRBJ1-4): DAGVTQSPTHLIKTRGQQVTLRCSPKSGHDTVSWYQQALGQGPQFIFQYYEEEERQRGNFPDRFSGHQFPNYSSELNVNALLLGDSALYLCASSLQGRANEKLFFGSGTQLSVL.

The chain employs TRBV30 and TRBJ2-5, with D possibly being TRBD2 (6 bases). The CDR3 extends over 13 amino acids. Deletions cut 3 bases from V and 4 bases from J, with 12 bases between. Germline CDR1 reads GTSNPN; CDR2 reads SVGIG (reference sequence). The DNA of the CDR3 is TGTGCCTGGAGGAGGCCCGGGAGAGAGACCCAGTACTTC. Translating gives CAWRRPGRETQYF.

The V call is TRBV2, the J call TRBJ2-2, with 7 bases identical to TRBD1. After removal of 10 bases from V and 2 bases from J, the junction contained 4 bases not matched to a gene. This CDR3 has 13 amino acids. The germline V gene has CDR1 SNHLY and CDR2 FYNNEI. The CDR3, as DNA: TGTGCCACGGGACAGTTCAACACCGGGGAGCTGTTTTTT. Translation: CATGQFNTGELFF.

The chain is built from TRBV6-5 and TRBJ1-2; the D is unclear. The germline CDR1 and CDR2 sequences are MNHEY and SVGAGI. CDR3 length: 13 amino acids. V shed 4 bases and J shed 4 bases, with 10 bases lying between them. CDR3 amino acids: CASSSVRGYGYTF. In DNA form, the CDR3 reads TGTGCCAGCAGTTCGGTGCGGGGCTATGGCTACACCTTC.

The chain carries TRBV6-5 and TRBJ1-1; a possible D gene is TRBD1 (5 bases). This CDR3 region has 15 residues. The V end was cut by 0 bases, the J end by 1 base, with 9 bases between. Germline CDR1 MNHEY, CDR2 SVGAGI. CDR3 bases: TGTGCCAGCAGTTACTCGGATGACAGGAACACTGAAGCTTTCTTT. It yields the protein CASSYSDDRNTEAFF.

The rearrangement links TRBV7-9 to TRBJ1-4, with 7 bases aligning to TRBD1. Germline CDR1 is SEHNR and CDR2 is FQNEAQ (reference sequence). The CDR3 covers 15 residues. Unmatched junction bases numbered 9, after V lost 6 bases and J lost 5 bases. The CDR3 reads CASSRDRQFNEKLFF. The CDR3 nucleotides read TGTGCCAGCAGTCGGGACAGACAGTTCAATGAAAAACTGTTTTTT.

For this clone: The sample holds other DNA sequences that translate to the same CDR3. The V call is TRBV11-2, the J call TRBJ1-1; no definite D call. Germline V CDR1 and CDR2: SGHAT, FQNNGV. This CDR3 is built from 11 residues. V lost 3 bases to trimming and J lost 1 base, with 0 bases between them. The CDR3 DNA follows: TGTGCCAGCAGCTTGAACACTGAAGCTTTCTTT. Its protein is CASSLNTEAFF.